These 28 T cell receptor beta chains came from one sample sequenced in a study of T cells after yellow fever vaccination. One entry per CDR3 protein results from TCRdb running MiXCR on the 5' RACE reads. The sample consists of around 330,000 distinct CDR3 sequences, less than 4.5% of them appearing once. The sample in question was PBMCs, obtained on the day of the yellow fever booster vaccination. Every receptor here comes from a man aged 18 to 29 who received the YFV17D yellow fever vaccine.

This clonotype was seen a handful of times. The J gene is TRBJ2-3, the V gene TRBV7-6, with 12 bases aligning to TRBD2. The CDR3 runs to 17 residues. Germline CDR1 SGHVS, CDR2 FNYEAQ. Germline trimming cut 5 bases from V and 1 base from J; bases unmatched to any gene: 7. The CDR3 region is CASSARTSGVGTDTQYF. DNA of the CDR3: TGTGCCAGCAGCGCCCGGACTAGCGGGGTGGGCACAGATACGCAGTATTTT. The full variable domain, its missing parts supplied by reference TRBV7-6 and TRBJ2-3, is GAGVSQSPRYKVTKRGQDVALRCDPISGHVSLYWYRQALGQGPEFLTYFNYEAQQDKSGLPNDRFSAERPEGSISTLTIQRTEQRDSAMYRCASSARTSGVGTDTQYFGPGTRLTVL.

The chain carries TRBV30 and TRBJ2-7; 7 bases fit TRBD1. There are 12 residues in the CDR3. Trimming took 7 bases from V and 2 from J; bases not matched to a gene: 5. CDR1 and CDR2 (germline): GTSNPN, SVGIG (reference sequence). The CDR3 region is CAYGQEAYEQYF. As DNA, the CDR3 is TGTGCCTATGGACAGGAGGCCTACGAGCAGTACTTC.

This clonotype was counted many times. This chain connects TRBV12-3 or TRBV12-4 to TRBJ2-3; D not certain. Trimming left V 1 base short and J 6 bases short, with 11 bases between. This CDR3 comprises 14 residues. The CDR3 sequence is CASSLVTARDTQYF. DNA for the CDR3: TGTGCCAGCAGTTTAGTTACAGCGAGGGATACGCAGTATTTT.

This clonotype was seen more than once but under ten times. The chain joins TRBV12-3 or TRBV12-4 to TRBJ2-5; D might be TRBD2 (6 bases). Trimming shortened V by 4 bases and J by 3 bases, and 21 bases separated the two germline ends. The CDR3 is 17 amino acids. Here the CDR3 DNA reads TGTGCCAGCAGTTCCCCCTCAGGACGGGGAGGTGAAGAGACCCAGTACTTC. This translates into CASSSPSGRGGEETQYF.

This clonotype appeared a few times. The chain recombines TRBV6-4 with TRBJ2-6; D is unresolved. The CDR3 spans 15 residues. Trimming cost V 7 bases and J 2 bases, with 12 bases left between them. Germline V gives CDR1 MRHNA, CDR2 SNTAGT. Written as DNA, the CDR3 is TGTGCCAGCATAAAATCGGTTACTGGGGCCAACGTCCTGACTTTC. Its protein product is CASIKSVTGANVLTF.

The chain couples TRBV10-3 to TRBJ2-1; 8 bases align to TRBD1. V gave up 7 bases and J gave up 8 bases; unmatched junction bases: 16. The V gene's germline CDR1 is ENHRY and CDR2 SYGVKD. The CDR3 totals 16 residues. This chain's CDR3 is CAITQLKGTGIHEQFF. CDR3 in DNA: TGTGCCATCACCCAACTAAAGGGGACAGGTATCCATGAGCAGTTCTTC.

Concerning this clonotype itself: The germline gene is not matched at one end of the junction; a read error may be the cause. The chain recombines TRBV7-9 with TRBJ2-7, with D possibly TRBD1 on 5 matching bases. The CDR3 runs to 15 residues. Germline V gene sequence: CDR1 SEHNR, CDR2 FQNEAQ (reference sequence). In DNA form, the CDR3 reads TGTGCCAGCAGCTTAGCGCAGGGTAGTTCGTACGAGCTGTACTTC. Its translation is CASSLAQGSSYELYF.

This clonotype was seen a few times. The chain uses TRBV4-1 and TRBJ2-5; the match to TRBD2 covers 7 bases. With V trimmed by 0 bases and J by 5 bases, 15 bases remained unmatched. The CDR3 sequence is 18 residues long. Looked up from germline, CDR1 is MGHRA and CDR2 is YSYEKL. The CDR3 DNA sequence: TGCGCCAGCAGCCAAGATGGGCTGCTAGCGGAGAAGGAGGAGACCCAGTACTTC. Protein product: CASSQDGLLAEKEETQYF.

The chain employs TRBV4-1 and TRBJ2-5; 11 nucleotides match TRBD2. With 0 bases clipped from V and 4 bases from J, the junction kept 7 bases outside the gene matches. The CDR3 covers 17 residues. CDR1 and CDR2 from the germline V gene are MGHRA and YSYEKL. This chain's CDR3 is CASSQEGVAGGLETQYF. Here the CDR3 DNA reads TGCGCCAGCAGCCAAGAGGGGGTAGCGGGGGGGCTAGAGACCCAGTACTTC.

This clonotype was seen many times. The chain joins TRBV4-3 to TRBJ2-3, with 8 bases fitting TRBD1. The J segment lost 4 bases and the V segment lost 3 bases, leaving 6 bases of the junction unmatched. CDR1 is LGHNA and CDR2 is YSLEER in the germline V gene. The CDR3 length is 15 residues. CDR3 region: CASSHRQGQADTQYF. Written as DNA, the CDR3 is TGCGCCAGCAGCCATAGACAGGGGCAGGCAGATACGCAGTATTTT.

A few counts support this clonotype. J is TRBJ1-1 and V is TRBV6-2 or TRBV6-3; D not certain. This CDR3 contains 12 residues. Germline assignment: CDR1 MNHEY and CDR2 SVGEGT. The ends were cut back, 7 bases at V and 10 bases at J, with 16 bases in the middle. CDR3 amino acids: CASTQVTEGAFF. The CDR3 DNA sequence: TGTGCCAGCACCCAGGTGACGGAAGGAGCTTTCTTT.

This clonotype was picked up many times. The genes are TRBV27 and TRBJ1-1; tentatively, D is TRBD1 (6 bases). This CDR3 comprises 14 residues. Germline lookup yields CDR1 MNHEY and CDR2 SMNVEV (reference sequence). Trimming cost V 4 bases and J 4 bases, with 13 bases left between them. In DNA, the CDR3 is TGTGCCAGCAGTTCACAGGGAATTAGCACTGAAGCTTTCTTT. The encoded protein is CASSSQGISTEAFF.

This clonotype was counted at least ten times. The chain is built from TRBV18 and TRBJ2-3; 14 nucleotides agree with TRBD2. The CDR3 length is 17 residues. Germline CDR1 and CDR2: KGHSH and LQKENI. V lost 2 bases, J lost 3 bases, and 4 bases stayed unmatched. This CDR3 reads CASSPGLAGGMTDTQYF. The DNA of the CDR3 is TGTGCCAGCTCACCAGGACTAGCGGGGGGAATGACAGATACGCAGTATTTT.

This clonotype was seen ten or more times. The V gene is TRBV7-9, the J gene TRBJ2-2; TRBD1 might be the D (5 bases). This CDR3 has 18 amino acids. Per germline, CDR1 SEHNR and CDR2 FQNEAQ (reference sequence). V lost 3 bases to trimming and J lost 1 base, with 18 bases between them. CDR3 residues: CASSLEPYRRGNTGELFF. CDR3 DNA sequence: TGTGCCAGCAGCTTGGAACCCTACAGGAGAGGGAACACCGGGGAGCTGTTTTTT.

The chain employs TRBV4-3 and TRBJ2-1; the D gene is possibly TRBD1 (6 bases). Germline CDR1 and CDR2: LGHNA and YSLEER. The CDR3 is made up of 13 amino acids. V lost 0 bases, J lost 9 bases, and 9 bases lay in between. The CDR3 protein is CASSQDTGTEQFF. The CDR3 nucleotides read TGCGCCAGCAGCCAAGATACAGGGACTGAGCAGTTCTTC.

This clonotype was counted ten times or more. The gene calls are TRBV7-6 and TRBJ1-3, with 7 bases aligning to TRBD1. Germline CDR1 SGHVS, CDR2 FNYEAQ. CDR3 length: 15 amino acids. The J segment lost 2 bases and the V segment lost 2 bases, leaving 3 bases of the junction unmatched. The CDR3 DNA is TGTGCCAGCAGCTTATCCAGGGGGGCTGGAAACACCATATATTTT. Its protein is CASSLSRGAGNTIYF.

The sample holds a few counts of this clonotype. The chain links TRBV6-6 to TRBJ2-3, with 8 positions matching TRBD2. The CDR3 sequence is 20 residues long. With V trimmed by 9 bases and J by 2 bases, 25 bases remained unmatched. From germline, CDR1 is MNHNY and CDR2 SVGAGI (reference sequence). Here the CDR3 reads CASIPPRGPGRGGLTDTQYF. The DNA of the CDR3 is TGTGCCAGTATACCCCCCCGGGGTCCCGGTCGGGGGGGCCTCACAGATACGCAGTATTTT.

This clonotype was recorded at least ten times. This chain's CDR3 is CASSVGVVAYGYTF. Written as DNA, the CDR3 is TGTGCCAGCAGCGTAGGAGTGGTGGCCTATGGCTACACCTTC. The chain employs TRBV9 and TRBJ1-2; no clear D. V was shortened by 0 bases and J by 4 bases, with 10 bases between the two germline ends. Germline CDR1 is SGDLS and CDR2 is YYNGEE. The CDR3 has 14 residues. Combining the CDR3 with reference TRBV9 and TRBJ1-2 gives the whole variable domain DSGVTQTPKHLITATGQRVTLRCSPRSGDLSVYWYQQSLDQGLQFLIQYYNGEERAKGNILERFSAQQFPDLHSELNLSSLELGDSALYFCASSVGVVAYGYTFGSGTRLTVV.

In this sample, this clonotype turned up many times. The chain combines TRBV10-3 with TRBJ2-7; 7 nucleotides align to TRBD1. The V gene's germline CDR1 is ENHRY and CDR2 SYGVKD. CDR3 length: 14 residues. With 6 bases clipped from V and 0 bases from J, the junction kept 5 bases outside the gene matches. The CDR3 loop is CAISLRDSSYEQYF. DNA for the CDR3: TGTGCCATCAGCCTCCGGGACAGCTCCTACGAGCAGTACTTC.

The table lists this clonotype with a few counts. The V call is TRBV12-5, the J call TRBJ1-2; the D is unclear. Trimming shortened V by 3 bases and J by 8 bases, and 7 bases separated the two germline ends. This CDR3 region has 11 residues. Germline V gives CDR1 LGHNT, CDR2 FRNRAP. The CDR3 DNA sequence: TGTGCTAGTGGTTTTTTATGGGGCTACACCTTC. This translates into CASGFLWGYTF.

This clonotype occurred many times. The genes are TRBV28 and TRBJ2-1; D is unclear. This CDR3 is built from 10 residues. Trimming cost V 3 bases and J 8 bases, with 2 bases left between them. CDR1 and CDR2 from the germline V gene are MDHEN and SYDVKM. In nucleotides, the CDR3 is TGTGCCAGCAGTTTCGATGAGCAGTTCTTC. Amino acid sequence: CASSFDEQFF.

The V gene is TRBV4-3, the J gene TRBJ2-3, with 10 bases identical to TRBD2. V was clipped by 5 bases and J by 0 bases; unmatched bases: 5. CDR3 length: 16 amino acids. CDR1 is LGHNA and CDR2 is YSLEER in the germline V gene. The CDR3 spells CASSALAGGSTDTQYF. CDR3 in DNA: TGCGCCAGCAGCGCGTTAGCGGGGGGAAGCACAGATACGCAGTATTTT.

This clonotype has at least ten counts. The genes are TRBV12-3 or TRBV12-4 and TRBJ1-3; no clear D gene. V lost 1 base to trimming and J lost 0 bases, with 4 bases between them. CDR3 length equals 14 residues. The CDR3 is CASSLGISGNTIYF. The CDR3 DNA is TGTGCCAGCAGTTTAGGTATCTCTGGAAACACCATATATTTT.

The chain employs TRBV5-1 and TRBJ2-5; D is possibly TRBD2 (6 bases). The germline V gene encodes CDR1 SGHRS and CDR2 YFSETQ. The length of the CDR3 is 16 residues. Trimming removed 3 bases at V and 1 base at J, with 16 bases between. CDR3 in DNA: TGCGCCAGCAGCTGGGGCGGAGGGGACCTCCAAGAGACCCAGTACTTC. Protein product: CASSWGGGDLQETQYF.

This clonotype has a count of ten or more. The chain has TRBV5-1 and TRBJ1-1; no reliable D call. The CDR3 spans 13 residues. Between the trimmed V and J ends, which lost 5 bases and 3 bases, there was a span of 11 bases. Germline lookup yields CDR1 SGHRS and CDR2 YFSETQ. The CDR3 here is CASRSRRDTEAFF. CDR3 nucleotide sequence: TGCGCCAGCAGAAGCAGGAGGGACACTGAAGCTTTCTTT.

This clonotype has a count of ten or more. The chain recombines TRBV27 with TRBJ2-5; D gene ambiguous. CDR3 length: 15 residues. The V end was cut by 6 bases, the J end by 1 base, with 15 bases between. Germline-derived CDR1 and CDR2 are MNHEY and SMNVEV (reference sequence). CDR3 amino acids: CASSTLSLVQETQYF. DNA for the CDR3: TGTGCCAGCAGCACGCTCAGTCTTGTCCAAGAGACCCAGTACTTC.

At least ten counts were recorded for this clonotype. The rearrangement joins TRBV4-3 to TRBJ2-1, with D unresolved. Between the trimmed V and J ends, which lost 8 bases and 9 bases, there was a span of 5 bases. CDR1 is LGHNA, CDR2 YSLEER, per germline. The CDR3 sequence is 9 residues long. The CDR3 protein is CASATEQFF. The CDR3 DNA follows: TGCGCCAGCGCTACTGAGCAGTTCTTC.

This clonotype was counted ten times or more. The chain is built from TRBV5-6 and TRBJ1-5, with D hard to call. The CDR3 spans 15 residues. CDR1 is SGHDT, CDR2 YYEEEE, per germline. Deletions cut 4 bases from V and 3 bases from J, with 14 bases between. The chain's CDR3 is CASSAEGGYNQPQHF. DNA of the CDR3: TGTGCCAGCAGCGCGGAGGGAGGATACAATCAGCCCCAGCATTTT.